These T cell receptor beta chains were read from a single sample in a study of blood T cell repertoires in COVID-19. The assay was immunoSEQ multiplex PCR, and TCRdb's table has in-frame clones only and misses some. The sample consists of tens of thousands of clones, roughly 89% of them appearing once. The sequenced sample was peripheral blood. The receptor source for this set is a man in his sixties or seventies with active COVID-19. Both conserved end residues are part of each CDR3. A D gene is named only where the DNA matches it firmly.

CDR3	DNA	D	J	length	V
CASSSGGGADEQFF	TGCGCCAGCAGCTCTGGCGGGGGGGCCGATGAGCAGTTCTTC	TRBD2	TRBJ2-1	14	TRBV5-1
CASSFGGGGYTF	TGTGCCAGCAGTTTCGGGGGTGGGGGCTACACCTTC	-	TRBJ1-2	12	TRBV12-3/TRBV12-4
CASSFRLAGGTGELFF	TGTGCCAGCAGTTTCCGGCTAGCGGGGGGAACCGGGGAGCTGTTTTTT	TRBD2	TRBJ2-2	16	TRBV28
CASSGLGANTEAFF	TGTGCCAGCTCCGGATTGGGGGCGAACACTGAAGCTTTCTTT	-	TRBJ1-1	14	TRBV6-5
CASSPRLAGGQVEQFF	TGTGCCAGCAGCCCCCGACTAGCGGGGGGACAGGTCGAGCAGTTCTTC	TRBD2	TRBJ2-1	16	TRBV7-2
CASRQGADEQYF	TGTGCCAGCAGGCAGGGGGCTGACGAGCAGTACTTC	TRBD1	TRBJ2-7	12	TRBV6-5
CASSQFVNTEAFF	TGCGCCAGCAGCCAGTTCGTTAACACTGAAGCTTTCTTT	-	TRBJ1-1	13	TRBV4-3
CASSQVEGRSEKLFF	TGCGCCAGCAGCCAAGTTGAGGGTAGGTCTGAAAAACTGTTTTTT	-	TRBJ1-4	15	TRBV4-1
CASSPSSGGFYEQYF	TGTGCCAGCTCACCAAGTAGCGGGGGGTTCTACGAGCAGTACTTC	TRBD2	TRBJ2-7	15	TRBV18
CASSLQGTNTGELFF	TGCGCCAGCAGCTTACAGGGAACGAACACCGGGGAGCTGTTTTTT	-	TRBJ2-2	15	TRBV5-1
CASSYGTSGGEQFF	TGTGCCAGCAGTTACGGGACTAGCGGGGGAGAGCAGTTCTTC	TRBD2	TRBJ2-1	14	TRBV27